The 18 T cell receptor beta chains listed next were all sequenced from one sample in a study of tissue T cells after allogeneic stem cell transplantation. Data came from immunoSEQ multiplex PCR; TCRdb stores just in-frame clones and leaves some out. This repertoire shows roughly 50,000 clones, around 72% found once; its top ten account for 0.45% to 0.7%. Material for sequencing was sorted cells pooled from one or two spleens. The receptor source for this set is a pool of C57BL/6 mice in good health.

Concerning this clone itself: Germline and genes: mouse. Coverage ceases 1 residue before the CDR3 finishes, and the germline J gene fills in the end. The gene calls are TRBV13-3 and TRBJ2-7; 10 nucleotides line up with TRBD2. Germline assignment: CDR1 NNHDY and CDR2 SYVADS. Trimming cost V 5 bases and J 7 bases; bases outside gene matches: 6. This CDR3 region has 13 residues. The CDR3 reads CASSPDWGEEQYF. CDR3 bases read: TGTGCCAGCAGCCCTGACTGGGGGGAAGAACAGTAC.

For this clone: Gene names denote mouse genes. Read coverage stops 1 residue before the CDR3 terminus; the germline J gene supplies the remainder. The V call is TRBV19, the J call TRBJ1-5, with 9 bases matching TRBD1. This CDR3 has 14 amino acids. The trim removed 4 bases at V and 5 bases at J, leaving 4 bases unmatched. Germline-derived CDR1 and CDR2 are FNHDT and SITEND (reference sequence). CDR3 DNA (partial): TGTGCCAGCAGTCAGGGACAGGGCGACCAGGCTCCGCTT. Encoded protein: CASSQGQGDQAPL. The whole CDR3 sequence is CASSQGQGDQAPLF.

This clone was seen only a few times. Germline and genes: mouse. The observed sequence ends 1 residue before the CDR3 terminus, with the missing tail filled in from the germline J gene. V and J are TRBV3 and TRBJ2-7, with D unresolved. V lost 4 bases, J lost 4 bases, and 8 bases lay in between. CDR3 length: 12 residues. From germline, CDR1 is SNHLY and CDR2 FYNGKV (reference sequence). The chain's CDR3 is CASSSGRYEQYF. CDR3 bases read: TGTGCCAGCAGCTCCGGCAGATATGAACAGTAC.

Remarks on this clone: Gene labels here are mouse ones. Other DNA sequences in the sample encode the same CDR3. The CDR3 loop reads CTCSAAGNTGQLYF. The CDR3 DNA, read in part, is TGCACCTGCAGTGCAGCAGGGAACACCGGGCAGCTCTAC. This chain links TRBV1 with TRBJ2-2, with D maybe TRBD1 (5 bases). The read terminates 1 residue before the CDR3 end, so the remaining end is supplied by the germline J gene. Germline CDR1 reads NSQYPW; CDR2 reads LRSPGD (reference sequence). Trimming removed 1 base at V and 2 bases at J, with 5 bases between. The CDR3 contains 14 residues.

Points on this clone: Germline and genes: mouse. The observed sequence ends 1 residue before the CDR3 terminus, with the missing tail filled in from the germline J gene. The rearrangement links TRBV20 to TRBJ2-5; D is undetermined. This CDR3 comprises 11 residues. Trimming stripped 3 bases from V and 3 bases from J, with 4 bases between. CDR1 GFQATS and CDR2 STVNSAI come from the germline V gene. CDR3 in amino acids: CGARQQDTQYF. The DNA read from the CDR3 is TGTGGTGCTAGACAACAAGACACCCAGTAC. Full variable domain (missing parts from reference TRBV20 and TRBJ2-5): GALVYQYPRRTICKSGTSMRMECQAVGFQATSVAWYRQSPQKTFELIALSTVNSAIKYEQNFTQEKFPISHPNLSFSSMTVLNAYLEDRGLYLCGARQQDTQYFGPGTRLLVL.

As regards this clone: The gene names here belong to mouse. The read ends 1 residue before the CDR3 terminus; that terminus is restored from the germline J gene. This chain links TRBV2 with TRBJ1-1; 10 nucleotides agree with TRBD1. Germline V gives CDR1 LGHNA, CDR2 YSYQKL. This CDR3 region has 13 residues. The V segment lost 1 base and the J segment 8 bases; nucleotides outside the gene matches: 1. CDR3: CASSQGQGAEVFF. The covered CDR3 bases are TGTGCCAGCAGCCAAGGACAGGGGGCGGAAGTCTTC. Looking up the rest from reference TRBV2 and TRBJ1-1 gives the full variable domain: DPKIIQKPKYLVAVTGSEKILICEQYLGHNAMYWYRQSAKKPLEFMFSYSYQKLMDNQTASSRFQPQSSKKNHLDLQITALKPDDSATYFCASSQGQGAEVFFGKGTRLTVV.

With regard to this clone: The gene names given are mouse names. The CDR3 spells CTCSAEGGFQNTLYF. Partial CDR3 DNA: TGCACCTGCAGTGCAGAGGGGGGCTTTCAAAACACCTTGTAC. The rearrangement joins TRBV1 to TRBJ2-4, with a possible D match to TRBD2 (7 bases). The read stops 1 residue short of the end of the CDR3; the missing end is completed from the germline J gene. This CDR3 is 15 amino acids long. V lost 0 bases, J lost 2 bases, and 9 bases lay in between. The germline V gene has CDR1 NSQYPW and CDR2 LRSPGD (reference sequence).

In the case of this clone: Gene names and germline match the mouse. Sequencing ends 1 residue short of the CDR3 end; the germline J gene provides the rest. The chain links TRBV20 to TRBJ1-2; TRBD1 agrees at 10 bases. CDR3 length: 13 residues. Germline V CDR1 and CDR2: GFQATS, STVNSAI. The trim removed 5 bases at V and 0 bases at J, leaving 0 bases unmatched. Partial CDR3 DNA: TGTGGTGCTGGGACAGGGGCAAACTCCGACTACACC. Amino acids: CGAGTGANSDYT. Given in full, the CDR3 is CGAGTGANSDYTF.

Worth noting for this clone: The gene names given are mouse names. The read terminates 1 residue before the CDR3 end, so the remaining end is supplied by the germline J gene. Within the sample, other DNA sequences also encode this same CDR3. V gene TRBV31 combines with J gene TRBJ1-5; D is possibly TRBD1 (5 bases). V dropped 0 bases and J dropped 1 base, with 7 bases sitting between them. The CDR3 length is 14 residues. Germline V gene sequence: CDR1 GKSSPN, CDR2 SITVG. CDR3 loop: CAWSLEGNNQAPLF. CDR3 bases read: TGTGCCTGGAGTCTAGAGGGGAACAACCAGGCTCCGCTT.

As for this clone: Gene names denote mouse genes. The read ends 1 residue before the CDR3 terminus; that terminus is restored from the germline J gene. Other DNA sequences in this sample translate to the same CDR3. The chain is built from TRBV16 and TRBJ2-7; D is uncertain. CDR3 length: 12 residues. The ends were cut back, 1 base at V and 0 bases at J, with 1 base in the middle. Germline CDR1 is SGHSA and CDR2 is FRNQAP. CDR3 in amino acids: CASSLVSYEQYF. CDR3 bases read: TGTGCAAGCAGCTTAGTCTCCTATGAACAGTAC.

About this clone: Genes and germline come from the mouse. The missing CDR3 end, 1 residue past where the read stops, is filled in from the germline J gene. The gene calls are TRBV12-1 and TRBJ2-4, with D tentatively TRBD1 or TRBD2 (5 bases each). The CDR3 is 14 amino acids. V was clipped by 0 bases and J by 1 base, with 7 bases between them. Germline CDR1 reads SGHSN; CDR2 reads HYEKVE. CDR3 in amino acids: CASSLWDRQNTLYF. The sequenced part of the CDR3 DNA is TGTGCCAGCTCTCTCTGGGACCGTCAAAACACCTTGTAC.

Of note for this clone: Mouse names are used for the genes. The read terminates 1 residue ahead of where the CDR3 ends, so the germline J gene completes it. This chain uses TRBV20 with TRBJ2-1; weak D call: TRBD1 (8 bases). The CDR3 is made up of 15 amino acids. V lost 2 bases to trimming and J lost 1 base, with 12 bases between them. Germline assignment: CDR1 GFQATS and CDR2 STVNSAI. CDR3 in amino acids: CGARYRGGNYAEQFF. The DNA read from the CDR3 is TGTGGTGCTAGGTACAGGGGGGGAAACTATGCTGAGCAGTTC.

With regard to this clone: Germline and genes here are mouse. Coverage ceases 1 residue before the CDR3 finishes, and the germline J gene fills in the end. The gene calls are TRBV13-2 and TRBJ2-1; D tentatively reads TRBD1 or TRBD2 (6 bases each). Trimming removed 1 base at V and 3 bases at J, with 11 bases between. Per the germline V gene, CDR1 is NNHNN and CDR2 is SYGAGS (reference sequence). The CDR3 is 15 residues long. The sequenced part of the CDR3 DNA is TGTGCCAGCGGTGATAGCGGGGGCCTCTATGCTGAGCAGTTC. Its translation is CASGDSGGLYAEQF. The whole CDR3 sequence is CASGDSGGLYAEQFF.

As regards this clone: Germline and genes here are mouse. The covered CDR3 bases are TGTGCCAGCAGCCAACCGGGACAGGGAAAGGGAGACACCCAGTAC. Translation gives CASSQPGQGKGDTQY. The entire CDR3 protein reads CASSQPGQGKGDTQYF. The rearrangement joins TRBV2 to TRBJ2-5, with 9 positions matching TRBD1. The observed sequence ends 1 residue before the CDR3 terminus, with the missing tail filled in from the germline J gene. This CDR3 is 16 amino acids long. V lost 2 bases to trimming and J lost 5 bases; unmatched junction nucleotides: 8. The germline V gene has CDR1 LGHNA and CDR2 YSYQKL.

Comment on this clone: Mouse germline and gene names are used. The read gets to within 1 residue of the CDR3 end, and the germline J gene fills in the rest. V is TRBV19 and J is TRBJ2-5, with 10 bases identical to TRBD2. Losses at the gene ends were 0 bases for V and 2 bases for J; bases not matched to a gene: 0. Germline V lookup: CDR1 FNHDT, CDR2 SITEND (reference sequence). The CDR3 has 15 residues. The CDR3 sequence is CASSIGLGGQDTQYF. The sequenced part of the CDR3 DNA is TGTGCCAGCAGTATAGGACTGGGGGGCCAAGACACCCAGTAC.

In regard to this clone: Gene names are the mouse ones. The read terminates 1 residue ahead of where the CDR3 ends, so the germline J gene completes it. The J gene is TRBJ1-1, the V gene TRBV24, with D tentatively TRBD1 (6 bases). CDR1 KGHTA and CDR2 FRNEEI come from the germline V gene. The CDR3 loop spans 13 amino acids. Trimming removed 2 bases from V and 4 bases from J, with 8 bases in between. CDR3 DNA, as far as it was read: TGTGCCAGCAGTCTGGGGGGCAGCACAGAAGTCTTC. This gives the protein CASSLGGSTEVF. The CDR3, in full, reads CASSLGGSTEVFF.

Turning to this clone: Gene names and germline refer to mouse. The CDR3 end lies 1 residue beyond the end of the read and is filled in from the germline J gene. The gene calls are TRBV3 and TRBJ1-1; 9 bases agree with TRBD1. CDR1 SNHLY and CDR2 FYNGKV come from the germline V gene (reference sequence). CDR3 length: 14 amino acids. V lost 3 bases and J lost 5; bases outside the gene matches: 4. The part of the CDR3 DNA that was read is TGTGCCAGCAGCTTGGACAGGGGAGGAACAGAAGTCTTC. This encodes CASSLDRGGTEVF. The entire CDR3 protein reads CASSLDRGGTEVFF.

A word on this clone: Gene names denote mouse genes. The part of the CDR3 DNA that was read is TGTGCCAGCAGTCTCGACAGTTCTGGAAATACGCTCTAT. Protein sequence: CASSLDSSGNTLY. The entire CDR3 protein reads CASSLDSSGNTLYF. The V and J genes are TRBV19 and TRBJ1-3; perhaps TRBD1 as D (5 bases). The CDR3 end lies 1 residue beyond the end of the read and is filled in from the germline J gene. V lost 4 bases and J lost 0, with 8 bases in between. CDR1 FNHDT and CDR2 SITEND come from the germline V gene (reference sequence). The CDR3 extends over 14 amino acids.